The sample holds many counts of the clone carrying this T cell receptor beta chain. This specimen comes from a study of blood T cell repertoires in COVID-19. Either two negative PCRs, clearance, or symptom resolution qualified Cohort 3 donors as recovered. The CDR3 is made up of 14 amino acids. In germline, CDR1 is WNHNN, CDR2 SYGVQD (reference sequence). Trimming removed 3 bases at V and 5 bases at J, with 13 bases between. Methods used by the authors: The assay estimated nucleated cells by amplifying reference gene primers. Libraries were prepared by immunoSEQ multiplex PCR; TCRdb keeps only in-frame clonotypes and omits some of them. Clone size and the V and J calls come from that table; the DNA yielded D and trimming. The sample records about 380,000 clones, 87% being singletons.

This clonotype was obtained from a woman aged 30 to 39 who had recovered from COVID-19. The chain recombines TRBV10-1 with TRBJ1-2; D is unclear. The sequenced sample consisted of PBMCs or T cells enriched from blood (not recorded which). The CDR3 sequence: CASSDAGFVYGYTF. Written as DNA, the CDR3 is TGCGCCAGCAGTGATGCGGGGTTTGTGTATGGCTACACCTTC.